These 32 T cell receptor beta chains were sequenced from one sample in a study of cytomegalovirus exposure and HLA in healthy donors. It was with 60 Vbeta and 13 Jbeta primers that the PCR ran. Repertoires were generated with immunoSEQ multiplex PCR, while TCRdb's copy carries only in-frame clones and drops some. Of about 130,000 clones in the sample, roughly 79% were seen once. Sequenced material: PBMCs. The source of these receptors is a woman aged 40 to 50 in good health and CMV-seronegative.

The rearrangement uses TRBV5-5 and TRBJ1-6; 8 bases map to TRBD1. The CDR3 sequence is 14 residues long. Trimming took 4 bases from V and 7 from J; bases not matched to a gene: 4. Germline V gives CDR1 SGHKS, CDR2 YYEKEE (reference sequence). The CDR3 region is CASSRRDRNSPLHF. The CDR3 coding sequence is TGTGCCAGCAGCCGCCGGGACAGGAATTCACCCCTCCACTTT.

The chain has TRBV27 and TRBJ2-1; 8 nucleotides agree with TRBD2. J lost 5 bases, V lost 4 bases, and 4 bases had no gene match. CDR3 length: 14 amino acids. The germline gives CDR1 MNHEY, CDR2 SMNVEV (reference sequence). CDR3 region: CASSWGLGDNEQFF. The CDR3 DNA reads as TGTGCCAGCAGTTGGGGACTAGGAGACAATGAGCAGTTCTTC.

The chain combines TRBV4-2 with TRBJ2-3; 11 bases map to TRBD2. CDR3 size: 16 residues. V shed 1 base, J shed 0 bases, and the junction held 0 bases outside the gene matches. Germline V gene data show CDR1 as LGHNA and CDR2 as YNFKEQ. This CDR3 is CASSQGLAGSTDTQYF. The CDR3 nucleotides are TGTGCCAGCAGCCAAGGACTAGCGGGAAGCACAGATACGCAGTATTTT.

The chain couples TRBV5-4 to TRBJ1-3; 7 bases align to TRBD1. This CDR3 has 14 residues. After removal of 3 bases from V and 4 bases from J, the junction contained 4 bases not matched to a gene. In germline, CDR1 is SGHNT, CDR2 YYREEE (reference sequence). CDR3 in DNA: TGTGCCAGCAGCTACCAAGGGGGCGGAAACACCATATATTTT. This sequence encodes CASSYQGGGNTIYF. Supplemented by reference TRBV5-4 and TRBJ1-3, the full variable domain reads ETGVTQSPTHLIKTRGQQVTLRCSSQSGHNTVSWYQQALGQGPQFIFQYYREEENGRGNFPPRFSGLQFPNYSSELNVNALELDDSALYLCASSYQGGGNTIYFGEGSWLTVV.

Only a few counts were recorded for this clone. The chain has TRBV29-1 and TRBJ2-2; 9 nucleotides agree with TRBD2. The ends lost 6 bases at V and 0 bases at J; junction bases unmatched: 2. Per germline, CDR1 SQVTM and CDR2 ANQGSEA. The CDR3 has 14 residues. The CDR3 region has the DNA TGCAGCGTAGGACTAGCGTCGAACACCGGGGAGCTGTTTTTT. Translated, it gives CSVGLASNTGELFF.

The J gene is TRBJ2-6, the V gene TRBV25-1; D might be TRBD1 (7 bases). The germline V gene has CDR1 MGHDK and CDR2 SYGVNS. The ends were cut back, 6 bases at V and 3 bases at J, with 18 bases in the middle. CDR3 length: 17 amino acids. The CDR3 loop is CASSLKPGGSGANVLTF. DNA for the CDR3: TGTGCCAGCAGCCTTAAACCAGGGGGGAGTGGGGCCAACGTCCTGACTTTC.

This chain uses TRBV7-9 with TRBJ2-1, with TRBD2 matching over 7 bases. Looked up from germline, CDR1 is SEHNR and CDR2 is FQNEAQ (reference sequence). Trimming cost V 9 bases and J 12 bases; bases outside gene matches: 11. CDR3 size: 12 residues. The CDR3 nucleotides are TGTGCCAGTTCCCTCCCCTCGGGGGGGCAGTTCTTC. Amino acids: CASSLPSGGQFF.

The chain is built from TRBV29-1 and TRBJ1-1, with a tentative D call TRBD1 (5 bases). This CDR3 spans 14 amino acids. Germline assignment: CDR1 SQVTM and CDR2 ANQGSEA. V was shortened by 4 bases and J by 4 bases, with 16 bases between the two germline ends. CDR3 coding DNA: TGCAGCGTTGTCGGCTGGGGTAGGGGCACTGAAGCTTTCTTT. The encoded protein is CSVVGWGRGTEAFF.

V usage is TRBV27 and J usage is TRBJ1-5; D might be TRBD1 (6 bases). The V end was cut by 3 bases, the J end by 3 bases, with 12 bases between. CDR1 is MNHEY, CDR2 SMNVEV, per germline (reference sequence). The CDR3 sequence is 15 residues long. The CDR3: CASSLGKGDNQPQHF. CDR3 sequence (DNA): TGTGCCAGCAGTTTGGGGAAGGGGGACAATCAGCCCCAGCATTTT.

The rearrangement links TRBV28 to TRBJ2-7; 8 nucleotides match TRBD1. This CDR3 has 16 amino acids. The junction had 7 bases not matched to a gene; V was cut back by 3 bases and J by 0 bases. Per the germline V gene, CDR1 is MDHEN and CDR2 is SYDVKM. Here the CDR3 reads CASSLEGQAHSYEQYF. As DNA, the CDR3 is TGTGCCAGCAGTTTGGAGGGACAGGCACACTCCTACGAGCAGTACTTC.

The J gene is TRBJ1-1, the V gene TRBV30; 7 bases match TRBD1. The CDR3 is 13 residues long. J gave up 10 bases and V 3 bases, and 11 bases lay outside the gene matches. CDR1 GTSNPN and CDR2 SVGIG come from the germline V gene (reference sequence). CDR3 nucleotides: TGTGCCTGGAGCCGACATCTGGCAGGGGGAGCTTTCTTT. It yields the protein CAWSRHLAGGAFF.

The chain employs TRBV9 and TRBJ1-2; D may be TRBD1 (5 bases). Trimming removed 4 bases at V and 1 base at J, with 17 bases between. There are 16 residues in the CDR3. The germline V gene has CDR1 SGDLS and CDR2 YYNGEE. The DNA of the CDR3 is TGTGCCAGCAGCCCCGAACCTGGGGCGGATAACTATGGCTACACCTTC. Translated: CASSPEPGADNYGYTF.

The chain links TRBV18 to TRBJ2-7, with a tentative D call TRBD2 (6 bases). V was cut by 3 bases and J by 4 bases, with 16 bases left in between. Germline V lookup: CDR1 KGHSH, CDR2 LQKENI. The CDR3 totals 15 residues. The CDR3: CASSPLRGSQYEQYF. DNA of the CDR3: TGTGCCAGCTCACCCCTCCGGGGGAGCCAATACGAGCAGTACTTC.

The DNA for the CDR3 is TGTGCCAGCAGCGCTGACGGACTAGCGACCAATGAGCAGTTCTTC. Amino acid sequence: CASSADGLATNEQFF. The V and J genes are TRBV9 and TRBJ2-1, with TRBD2 identical over 9 bases. CDR1 and CDR2 (germline): SGDLS, YYNGEE. The CDR3 has 15 amino acids. J gave up 6 bases and V 3 bases, and 7 bases lay outside the gene matches.

This chain uses TRBV5-1 with TRBJ1-4, with D uncertain. The CDR3 has 14 amino acids. V gave up 0 bases and J gave up 6 bases, with 9 bases separating them. Germline V gives CDR1 SGHRS, CDR2 YFSETQ. The CDR3 here is CASSLDRTDEKLFF. In DNA, the CDR3 is TGCGCCAGCAGCTTGGATAGAACAGATGAAAAACTGTTTTTT.

The chain joins TRBV7-2 to TRBJ2-5, with 8 bases lining up with TRBD2. Matching the DNA end better, TRBJ2-7 makes the J call doubtful. This CDR3 comprises 15 residues. Germline CDR1 SGHTA, CDR2 FQGNSA. The CDR3 coding sequence is TGTGCCAGCAGCTTAGAAGCCAGCGGGAGTTACGAGCAGTACTTC. This encodes CASSLEASGSYEQYF.

The chain has TRBV7-8 and TRBJ1-1; perhaps TRBD1 as D (5 bases). CDR1 and CDR2 from the germline V gene are SGHVS and FQNEAQ. CDR3 length: 14 amino acids. Trimming stripped 7 bases from V and 1 base from J, with 13 bases between. CDR3 region: CASTTGHWNTEAFF. The DNA of the CDR3 is TGTGCCAGCACCACCGGACACTGGAACACTGAAGCTTTCTTT.

The J gene is TRBJ1-5, the V gene TRBV19; tentatively, D is TRBD1 (6 bases). V was clipped by 5 bases and J by 3 bases, with 11 bases between them. The CDR3 contains 14 residues. CDR1 and CDR2 from the germline V gene are LNHDA and SQIVND (reference sequence). The CDR3 protein is CASSVQGDNQPQHF. DNA for the CDR3: TGTGCCAGTAGTGTACAGGGAGACAATCAGCCCCAGCATTTT.

This clone was seen more than once but under ten times. The junction does not match germline at one end; this may be a read error. The V and J genes are TRBV28 and TRBJ2-6, with TRBD2 matching 7 bases. The CDR3 is 22 amino acids. Germline lookup yields CDR1 MDHEN and CDR2 SYDVKM. The DNA for the CDR3 is TGTGCCAGCAGTTTCGTGTCGGTTTGGAGGGCGGGGGTTCACTCTGGGGCCAACGGCCTGACTTTC. It codes for CASSFVSVWRAGVHSGANGLTF.

Here the CDR3 DNA reads TGCGCCAGCAGCGGGGACAGACAAGAGACCCAGTACTTC. Translation gives CASSGDRQETQYF. The chain links TRBV5-1 to TRBJ2-5, with TRBD1 identical over 7 bases. This CDR3 is 13 amino acids long. J lost 2 bases, V lost 4 bases, and 2 bases had no gene match. Germline CDR1 and CDR2: SGHRS and YFSETQ. The full variable domain, in which reference TRBV5-1 and TRBJ2-5 provide the parts outside the CDR3, is KAGVTQTPRYLIKTRGQQVTLSCSPISGHRSVSWYQQTPGQGLQFLFEYFSETQRNKGNFPGRFSGRQFSNSRSEMNVSTLELGDSALYLCASSGDRQETQYFGPGTRLLVL.

This chain uses TRBV28 with TRBJ2-7; D not certain. V gave up 2 bases and J gave up 1 base, with 12 bases separating them. The CDR3 is made up of 15 amino acids. In germline, CDR1 is MDHEN, CDR2 SYDVKM. CDR3 DNA sequence: TGTGCCAGCAGTTTAGAAGCCTCCCGGTCCTACGAGCAGTACTTC. Its protein is CASSLEASRSYEQYF.

This clone occurred a few times. The gene calls are TRBV5-4 and TRBJ2-1, with 12 bases matching TRBD2. This CDR3 is 15 amino acids long. V was clipped by 7 bases and J by 7 bases; unmatched bases: 9. Germline V gene data show CDR1 as SGHNT and CDR2 as YYREEE (reference sequence). The CDR3 sequence is CASFIWTSGVNEQFF. The CDR3 DNA reads TGTGCCAGCTTCATTTGGACTAGCGGGGTTAATGAGCAGTTCTTC.

This clone was counted a single time. The chain has TRBV12-5 and TRBJ1-6; D gene ambiguous. CDR3 length: 14 residues. The V end lost 2 bases, the J end lost 9 bases, and 11 bases lay between the germline ends. Germline CDR1 reads LGHNT; CDR2 reads FRNRAP. CDR3 DNA: TGTGCTAGTGGTTTGCGGGCAGCGGGTTCACCCCTCCACTTT. This translates into CASGLRAAGSPLHF.

The J gene is TRBJ2-3, the V gene TRBV5-1; D unclear. The CDR3 runs to 15 residues. Trimming pared 0 bases from V and 0 bases from J, leaving 8 bases between. Germline CDR1 is SGHRS and CDR2 is YFSETQ. Here the CDR3 DNA reads TGCGCCAGCAGCTTGGCCGCGGATAGCACAGATACGCAGTATTTT. It translates to CASSLAADSTDTQYF.

The chain couples TRBV6-1 to TRBJ2-7; 7 bases line up with TRBD1. This CDR3 contains 14 residues. Germline V gives CDR1 MNHNS, CDR2 SASEGT. V shed 5 bases, J shed 0 bases, and the junction held 4 bases outside the gene matches. The CDR3 protein is CASSIQGFSYEQYF. CDR3 nucleotide sequence: TGTGCCAGCAGTATACAGGGGTTCTCCTACGAGCAGTACTTC.

This clone was detected only a few times. The chain couples TRBV28 to TRBJ1-4; D unclear. Germline CDR1 is MDHEN and CDR2 is SYDVKM. Between the trimmed V and J ends, which lost 6 bases and 5 bases, there was a span of 4 bases. This CDR3 has 11 amino acids. The CDR3 region has the DNA TGTGCCAGCAGGACAAATGAAAAACTGTTTTTT. Residues: CASRTNEKLFF.

The J gene is TRBJ2-6, the V gene TRBV18, with D possibly being TRBD1 (5 bases). The CDR3 covers 15 residues. Germline V gene data show CDR1 as KGHSH and CDR2 as LQKENI. V was trimmed by 4 bases and J by 1 base, leaving 8 bases between them. The CDR3 nucleotides read TGTGCCAGCTCACGTGACAGATCTGGGGCCAACGTCCTGACTTTC. This sequence encodes CASSRDRSGANVLTF.

The chain combines TRBV21-1 with TRBJ2-1; whether TRBD2, the table's D call, matches the DNA was not checked. TRBV21-1 is a pseudogene segment. This CDR3 has 21 residues. The CDR3 DNA follows: TGTGCCAGCAGCAAAGTCGAATTTACGCCCCGAAGACTAGCGGGTAACAATGAGCAGTTCTTC. Translating it yields CASSKVEFTPRRLAGNNEQFF.

The gene calls are TRBV21-1 and TRBJ2-3; the table's TRBD2 call for D was not verified on the DNA. TRBV21-1 is flagged as a pseudogene. The CDR3 spans 12 residues. The CDR3: CASSPEVDTQYF. CDR3 DNA sequence: TGTGCCAGCAGCCCCGAGGTGGATACGCAGTATTTT.

This clone has only a few counts. V is TRBV6-6 and J is TRBJ1-1; a weak D match, TRBD1 (6 bases). The CDR3 loop spans 14 amino acids. V was trimmed by 7 bases and J by 4 bases, leaving 16 bases between them. Germline V gene lookup returns CDR1 MNHNY and CDR2 SVGAGI (reference sequence). The chain's CDR3 is CASNRGGGATEAFF. CDR3 coding DNA: TGTGCCAGCAATCGGGGAGGGGGGGCCACTGAAGCTTTCTTT.

V usage is TRBV19 and J usage is TRBJ1-2; no reliable D call. CDR3 size: 12 residues. Germline CDR1 is LNHDA and CDR2 is SQIVND (reference sequence). Trimming removed 4 bases at V and 5 bases at J, with 8 bases between. This chain's CDR3 is CASSKRLYGYTF. CDR3 nucleotide sequence: TGTGCCAGTAGTAAGAGGTTGTATGGCTACACCTTC.

This clone was detected only a few times. Additional DNA sequences in this sample encode the identical CDR3. V gene TRBV28 combines with J gene TRBJ1-4, with TRBD1 as a possible D gene (5 bases). The ends were cut back, 3 bases at V and 2 bases at J, with 7 bases in the middle. Germline V gene sequence: CDR1 MDHEN, CDR2 SYDVKM. The CDR3 is made up of 14 amino acids. The CDR3 here is CASSLGGTNEKLFF. The CDR3 DNA sequence: TGTGCCAGCAGTTTGGGGGGGACTAATGAAAAACTGTTTTTT.